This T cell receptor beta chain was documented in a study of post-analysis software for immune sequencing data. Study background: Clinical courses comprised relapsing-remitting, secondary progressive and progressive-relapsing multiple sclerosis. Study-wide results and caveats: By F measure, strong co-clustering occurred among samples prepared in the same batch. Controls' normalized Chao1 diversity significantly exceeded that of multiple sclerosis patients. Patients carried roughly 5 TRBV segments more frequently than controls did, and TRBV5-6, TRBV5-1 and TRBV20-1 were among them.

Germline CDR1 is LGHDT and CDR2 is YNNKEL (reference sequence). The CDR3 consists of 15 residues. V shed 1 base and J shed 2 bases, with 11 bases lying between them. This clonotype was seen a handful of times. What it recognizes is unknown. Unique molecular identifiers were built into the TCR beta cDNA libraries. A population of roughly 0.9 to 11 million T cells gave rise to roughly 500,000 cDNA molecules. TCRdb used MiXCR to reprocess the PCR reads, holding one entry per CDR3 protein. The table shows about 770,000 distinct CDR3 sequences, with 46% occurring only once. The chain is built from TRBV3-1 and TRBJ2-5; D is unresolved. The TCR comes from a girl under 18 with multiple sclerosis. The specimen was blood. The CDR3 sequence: CASSQGPSNQETQYF. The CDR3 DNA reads TGTGCCAGCAGCCAAGGGCCCAGCAATCAAGAGACCCAGTACTTC.